The next 28 T cell receptor beta chains were all read from a single sample in a study of blood T cell repertoires in COVID-19. Repertoires were generated with immunoSEQ multiplex PCR, while TCRdb's copy carries only in-frame clones and drops some. The repertoire holds 150,000 to 200,000 clones, with around 87% as singletons. What was sequenced was PBMCs or T cells enriched from blood (not recorded which). These receptors were taken from a woman in her 50s who had recovered from COVID-19.

Worth noting for this clone: Additional DNA sequences in this sample encode the identical CDR3. The chain is built from TRBV18 and TRBJ1-1, with D possibly matching TRBD1 (5 bases). The length of the CDR3 is 14 residues. The V and J ends lost 6 bases and 1 base respectively, with 12 bases between them. Germline CDR1 is KGHSH and CDR2 is LQKENI. This CDR3 reads CASSRLQGNTEAFF. As DNA, the CDR3 is TGTGCCAGCTCCCGCCTTCAGGGGAACACTGAAGCTTTCTTT.

The chain combines TRBV19 with TRBJ1-2, with D tentatively TRBD1 (5 bases). The CDR3 sequence is 12 residues long. V gave up 6 bases and J gave up 7 bases, with 12 bases separating them. Per germline, CDR1 LNHDA and CDR2 SQIVND (reference sequence). The CDR3 region is CASREGPTGYTF. DNA for the CDR3: TGTGCCAGTAGGGAGGGGCCCACTGGCTACACCTTC.

The chain combines TRBV19 with TRBJ1-4; 9 nucleotides line up with TRBD1. Germline trimming cut 5 bases from V and 3 bases from J; bases unmatched to any gene: 4. The CDR3 spans 15 residues. Looked up from germline, CDR1 is LNHDA and CDR2 is SQIVND (reference sequence). The CDR3 coding sequence is TGTGCCAGTAGTGGGGACAGGGTGCCTAATGAAAAACTGTTTTTT. Translation gives CASSGDRVPNEKLFF.

The chain combines TRBV29-1 with TRBJ2-1; D is perhaps TRBD2 (6 bases). The CDR3 is made up of 11 amino acids. CDR1 is SQVTM and CDR2 is ANQGSEA in the germline V gene. Between the trimmed V and J ends, which lost 3 bases and 14 bases, there was a span of 14 bases. The CDR3 nucleotides are TGCAGCGTTGAGCTGGGAGGCGTTAAGTTCTTC. Encoded protein: CSVELGGVKFF.

This chain's CDR3 is CASSPIVAGQGGEQYF. The CDR3 DNA reads TGTGCCAGCAGCCCCATAGTGGCGGGACAGGGGGGCGAGCAGTACTTC. This rearrangement joins TRBV7-2 to TRBJ2-7; 11 nucleotides match TRBD1. V shed 5 bases, J shed 6 bases, and the junction held 12 bases outside the gene matches. CDR1 is SGHTA, CDR2 FQGNSA, per germline. The length of the CDR3 is 16 residues.

The chain couples TRBV7-9 to TRBJ2-7; the D is unclear. Per germline, CDR1 SEHNR and CDR2 FQNEAQ (reference sequence). The V gene lost 4 bases and the J gene lost 4 bases, with 11 bases spanning the gap. The CDR3 has 13 amino acids. The CDR3 region has the DNA TGTGCCAGCAGCTCTTTAGCCACGTACGAGCAGTACTTC. It specifies CASSSLATYEQYF.

Only a few counts were recorded for this clone. This chain joins TRBV27 and TRBJ2-5; 7 nucleotides match TRBD2. The V gene end was trimmed by 6 bases and the J gene end by 4 bases; junction bases not matched to a gene: 2. The CDR3 totals 12 residues. CDR1 is MNHEY and CDR2 is SMNVEV in the germline V gene (reference sequence). The CDR3 bases are TGTGCCAGCAGGCGCGGGGGAGAGACCCAGTACTTC. This translates into CASRRGGETQYF.

The chain couples TRBV7-3 to TRBJ2-3; D might be TRBD2 (5 bases). V shed 1 base and J shed 4 bases, with 9 bases lying between them. Per germline, CDR1 SGHTA and CDR2 FQGTGA. The CDR3 totals 14 residues. The CDR3: CASSLKGRPDTQYF. The CDR3 nucleotides are TGTGCCAGCAGCTTAAAAGGGAGACCAGATACGCAGTATTTT.

This clone is a singleton in its sample. The chain joins TRBV6-1 to TRBJ1-5; D is undetermined. V was trimmed by 3 bases and J by 4 bases, leaving 10 bases between them. Germline V CDR1 and CDR2: MNHNS, SASEGT. CDR3 size: 14 residues. DNA for the CDR3: TGTGCCAGCAGTGAGGGCATCTCAAATCAGCCCCAGCATTTT. Translated, it gives CASSEGISNQPQHF.

This clone appeared a single time. One end of the junction is discordant with germline, which a read error may explain. The J gene is TRBJ2-7, the V gene TRBV12-3 or TRBV12-4; 11 bases line up with TRBD1. The CDR3 covers 11 residues. This CDR3 is CASSSGQGEDF. CDR3 sequence (DNA): TGTGCCAGCAGTTCGGGACAGGGGGAGGACTTC.

About this clone itself: It is likely a read error, because the conserved phenylalanine at the end of the CDR3 is missing. The DNA is left out, because the CDR3 cannot be placed on it with certainty; the CDR3 is given as TCRdb lists it. The chain couples TRBV7-8 to TRBJ2-4; TRBD2 is taken as the D call from the table, unchecked against the DNA. The germline CDR1 and CDR2 sequences are SGHVS and FQNEAQ. The CDR3 sequence runs 13 residues, both termini included. The chain's CDR3 is CASSLAPYEAPHL.

The gene calls are TRBV3-1 (or the pseudogene TRBV3-2) and TRBJ1-1; 7 bases agree with TRBD1. This CDR3 spans 13 amino acids. CDR1 is LGHDT, CDR2 YNNKEL, per germline (reference sequence). V was pared by 0 bases and J by 6 bases, with 1 base of the junction left unmatched. CDR3 DNA: TGTGCCAGCAGCCAAGAGGGGACAGCTGAAGCTTTCTTT. This sequence encodes CASSQEGTAEAFF.

This chain links TRBV28 with TRBJ1-2, with 7 bases identical to TRBD1. Germline values: CDR1 MDHEN, CDR2 SYDVKM. With V trimmed by 8 bases and J by 2 bases, 8 bases remained unmatched. The CDR3 totals 14 residues. CDR3 DNA sequence: TGTGCCAGCTCCCTACAGGGGTTAAACTATGGCTACACCTTC. It specifies CASSLQGLNYGYTF.

V gene TRBV11-2 combines with J gene TRBJ1-1; perhaps TRBD1 as D (5 bases). The germline V and J ends were trimmed by 2 bases and 12 bases, with 13 bases remaining between them. The CDR3 runs to 12 residues. Germline lookup yields CDR1 SGHAT and CDR2 FQNNGV. CDR3 sequence reads: CASSLSGGRTFF. As DNA, the CDR3 is TGTGCCAGCAGCTTATCCGGGGGTCGAACTTTCTTT.

The chain employs TRBV7-2 and TRBJ2-7, with a weak D call TRBD1 (5 bases). Per the germline V gene, CDR1 is SGHTA and CDR2 is FQGNSA. The CDR3 contains 12 residues. Between the trimmed V and J ends, which lost 4 bases and 4 bases, there was a span of 8 bases. CDR3 nucleotide sequence: TGTGCCAGCAGCTATAACAGGTACGAGCAGTACTTC. This sequence encodes CASSYNRYEQYF.

This chain uses TRBV6-5 with TRBJ2-3, with D hard to call. CDR1 MNHEY and CDR2 SVGAGI come from the germline V gene. The germline V and J ends were trimmed by 6 bases and 3 bases, with 10 bases remaining between them. There are 13 residues in the CDR3. The CDR3, as DNA: TGTGCCAGCAGGGGTCTAGTTACAGATACGCAGTATTTT. It is translated as CASRGLVTDTQYF.

J is TRBJ2-1 and V is TRBV7-3; 8 bases map to TRBD2. The CDR3 sequence is 14 residues long. V shed 2 bases and J 4 bases; nucleotides not matched to a gene: 1. CDR1 SGHTA and CDR2 FQGTGA come from the germline V gene. The CDR3: CASSLSGGYNEQFF. Here the CDR3 DNA reads TGTGCCAGCAGCTTATCGGGGGGGTACAATGAGCAGTTCTTC.

This chain connects TRBV27 to TRBJ2-3; no clear D. Germline V lookup: CDR1 MNHEY, CDR2 SMNVEV (reference sequence). Trimming shortened V by 6 bases and J by 5 bases, and 12 bases separated the two germline ends. The CDR3 extends over 13 amino acids. The CDR3 loop reads CASRRPSGDTQYF. DNA of the CDR3: TGTGCCAGCAGACGTCCGAGTGGAGATACGCAGTATTTT.

This clone was recorded once. This chain links TRBV7-2 with TRBJ2-5; D uncertain. V was pared by 1 base and J by 2 bases, with 8 bases between. This CDR3 contains 14 residues. CDR1 SGHTA and CDR2 FQGNSA come from the germline V gene. CDR3 region: CASSLVPIQETQYF. For the CDR3, the DNA is TGTGCCAGCAGCTTAGTACCTATTCAAGAGACCCAGTACTTC.

The J gene is TRBJ2-5, the V gene TRBV6-2 or TRBV6-3, with D perhaps TRBD1 (6 bases). The CDR3 has 15 residues. Germline V gene data show CDR1 as MNHEY and CDR2 as SVGEGT. V dropped 5 bases and J dropped 0 bases, with 13 bases sitting between them. The CDR3 DNA reads TGTGCCAGCAGTCAAAGGGACACCTACCAAGAGACCCAGTACTTC. Translating it yields CASSQRDTYQETQYF.

The CDR3 is CASSLGTGGNGYTF. The DNA for the CDR3 is TGTGCCAGCAGCTTGGGGACAGGGGGCAATGGCTACACCTTC. The rearrangement uses TRBV5-8 and TRBJ1-2; 11 nucleotides match TRBD1. Per germline, CDR1 SGHTS and CDR2 YDEGEE. The CDR3 is 14 amino acids. V lost 0 bases to trimming and J lost 6 bases; unmatched junction nucleotides: 1.

The chain recombines TRBV10-1 with TRBJ1-2; a weak D match, TRBD1 (6 bases). V dropped 2 bases and J dropped 6 bases, with 19 bases sitting between them. Germline CDR1 and CDR2: WNHNN and SYGVQD (reference sequence). This CDR3 has 16 amino acids. The CDR3 coding sequence is TGCGCCAGCAGTGAGAGGGCACGGGACAACTCTAATGGCTACACCTTC. The encoded protein is CASSERARDNSNGYTF.

This rearrangement joins TRBV18 to TRBJ1-4, with TRBD1 as a possible D gene (6 bases). The CDR3 is 19 residues long. The germline V and J ends were trimmed by 3 bases and 6 bases, with 26 bases remaining between them. Germline V gives CDR1 KGHSH, CDR2 LQKENI. The CDR3 here is CASSPTLRQAQGDYEKLFF. Written as DNA, the CDR3 is TGTGCCAGCTCACCGACACTAAGACAGGCCCAGGGAGACTATGAAAAACTGTTTTTT.

The chain recombines TRBV4-2 with TRBJ2-1, with TRBD2 matching over 11 bases. The CDR3 sequence is 17 residues long. V was pared by 1 base and J by 5 bases, with 7 bases of the junction left unmatched. Germline V CDR1 and CDR2: LGHNA, YNFKEQ. CDR3 region: CASSQADGTSGNNEQFF. The CDR3 DNA is TGTGCCAGCAGCCAAGCCGACGGGACTAGCGGAAACAATGAGCAGTTCTTC.

The rearrangement joins TRBV7-2 to TRBJ2-1, with 9 bases lining up with TRBD1. This CDR3 has 15 residues. Germline V gene lookup returns CDR1 SGHTA and CDR2 FQGNSA. The V and J ends lost 5 bases and 10 bases, in that order; junction bases with no gene match: 12. The CDR3 sequence: CASSLTGGTGSEQFF. CDR3 DNA: TGTGCCAGCAGCCTAACAGGGGGCACGGGGTCAGAGCAGTTCTTC.

The CDR3 loop reads CASSQDSTGRHEQYF. The CDR3 DNA reads as TGTGCCAGCAGCCAAGACTCAACAGGGCGCCACGAGCAGTACTTC. The chain joins TRBV3-1 (or the pseudogene TRBV3-2) to TRBJ2-7, with D perhaps TRBD1 (6 bases). CDR1 is LGHDT and CDR2 is YNNKEL in the germline V gene (reference sequence). This CDR3 region has 15 residues. V was cut by 0 bases and J by 5 bases, with 14 bases left in between.

A few counts support this clone. The chain couples TRBV3-1 (or the pseudogene TRBV3-2) to TRBJ1-3, with D hard to call. Germline CDR1 LGHDT, CDR2 YNNKEL (reference sequence). V dropped 0 bases and J dropped 5 bases, with 11 bases sitting between them. CDR3 length equals 15 residues. The CDR3 DNA is TGTGCCAGCAGCCAAGACCCCCGAGGCCGAAACACCATATATTTT. It translates to CASSQDPRGRNTIYF.

This chain connects TRBV7-9 to TRBJ2-3; D ambiguous. The CDR3 length is 15 residues. Trimming removed 4 bases at V and 6 bases at J, with 17 bases between. Germline lookup yields CDR1 SEHNR and CDR2 FQNEAQ (reference sequence). The CDR3 nucleotides read TGTGCCAGCAGCTCTACAGCCGAGAGTATTGATACGCAGTATTTT. It specifies CASSSTAESIDTQYF.